These 27 T cell receptor beta chains share one sample of origin, sequenced in a study of human T cells and chemical hapten exposure. Documented time point: patch test 2, 6 weeks after DPC sensitization. Treatment: therapeutic diphenylcyclopropenone sensitization with weekly scalp DPC. TCRdb passed the RACE reads through MiXCR, listing each CDR3 protein once. The sample includes about 85,000 distinct CDR3 sequences, 11% seen only once; the top ten take around 1.5%. Material: whole blood, obtained in connection with sensitization to the hapten diphenylcyclopropenone (DPC). The receptors here all came from a man between 18 and 35 years old with alopecia areata. Some clones in this sample may be carry-over from other donors' samples.

The chain recombines TRBV7-6 with TRBJ1-5; D not resolved. Per the germline V gene, CDR1 is SGHVS and CDR2 is FNYEAQ. Trimming stripped 1 base from V and 7 bases from J, with 14 bases between. The CDR3 covers 15 residues. The CDR3, as DNA: TGTGCCAGCAGCTTAGGTTCGGATAGAGGGCAGCCCCAGCATTTT. Protein product: CASSLGSDRGQPQHF.

This clonotype was found a few times. CDR3 region: CASSSTLAGSIDTQYF. The CDR3 region has the DNA TGTGCCAGCAGTTCAACACTAGCGGGGTCGATCGATACGCAGTATTTT. V is TRBV27 and J is TRBJ2-3, with TRBD2 identical over 10 bases. V trimming: 4 bases; J trimming: 6 bases; junction bases outside the gene matches: 10. CDR3 size: 16 residues. The germline CDR1 and CDR2 sequences are MNHEY and SMNVEV (reference sequence).

The chain combines TRBV4-2 with TRBJ2-2, with D uncertain. V was pared by 1 base and J by 7 bases, with 4 bases between. Germline lookup yields CDR1 LGHNA and CDR2 YNFKEQ. The length of the CDR3 is 12 residues. The DNA for the CDR3 is TGTGCCAGCAGCCAAGGGGACGGGGAGCTGTTTTTT. It encodes CASSQGDGELFF.

The chain has TRBV7-9 and TRBJ2-7, with D possibly matching TRBD2 (5 bases). Trimming shortened V by 5 bases and J by 9 bases, and 17 bases separated the two germline ends. CDR1 is SEHNR, CDR2 FQNEAQ, per germline (reference sequence). CDR3 length: 13 residues. This CDR3 reads CASSPGRVRVQYV. In nucleotides, the CDR3 is TGTGCCAGCAGCCCCGGGCGGGTACGGGTGCAGTACGTC.

This clonotype was seen more than once but under ten times. The rearrangement uses TRBV5-1 and TRBJ2-1; the D gene could be TRBD1 or TRBD2 (5 bases each). CDR3 length equals 15 residues. The V gene's germline CDR1 is SGHRS and CDR2 YFSETQ. V lost 3 bases and J 5 bases, leaving 15 bases between the germline ends. The CDR3 DNA reads as TGCGCCAGCAGCTCCAGGGTAGGTAGCGACAATGAGCAGTTCTTC. Translated: CASSSRVGSDNEQFF.

This clonotype was picked up many times. The J gene is TRBJ2-7, the V gene TRBV12-5; 7 bases are shared with TRBD2. Germline V gives CDR1 LGHNT, CDR2 FRNRAP. This CDR3 is 12 amino acids long. After removal of 4 bases from V and 6 bases from J, the junction contained 3 bases not matched to a gene. The CDR3 DNA follows: TGTGCTAGTGGTTCGCCGGGGGGCGAGCAGTACGTC. It encodes CASGSPGGEQYV.

V usage is TRBV13 and J usage is TRBJ1-4; D may be TRBD1 (6 bases). The CDR3 has 16 amino acids. Germline V gene lookup returns CDR1 PRHDT and CDR2 FYEKMQ (reference sequence). Trimming took off 5 bases at V and 2 bases at J, with 15 bases between the two ends. The CDR3, as DNA: TGTGCCAGCAGCAACCATTCAGGGGCCACTAATGAAAAACTGTTTTTT. Translation: CASSNHSGATNEKLFF.

This clonotype was picked up a small number of times. This sequence joins TRBV18 and TRBJ2-3; TRBD1 agrees at 9 bases. Germline lookup yields CDR1 KGHSH and CDR2 LQKENI. The CDR3 covers 15 residues. Trimming removed 4 bases from V and 4 bases from J; junction bases left unmatched: 6. The CDR3, as DNA: TGTGCCAGCTCACTGGGGACAGGGTCCGCAGATACGCAGTATTTT. This sequence encodes CASSLGTGSADTQYF.

This clonotype was seen at least ten times. The rearrangement joins TRBV6-5 to TRBJ1-1; D remains ambiguous. Trimming shortened V by 7 bases and J by 0 bases, and 12 bases separated the two germline ends. CDR1 and CDR2 (germline): MNHEY, SVGAGI. The CDR3 is 14 residues long. CDR3 sequence: CASKTIGMNTEAFF. CDR3 coding DNA: TGTGCCAGCAAAACGATTGGCATGAACACTGAAGCTTTCTTT.

The V call is TRBV3-1, the J call TRBJ2-7, with D tentatively TRBD1 (6 bases). The CDR3 spans 13 residues. V was shortened by 1 base and J by 9 bases, with 13 bases between the two germline ends. Germline V gene sequence: CDR1 LGHDT, CDR2 YNNKEL (reference sequence). DNA of the CDR3: TGTGCCAGCAGCCAAGGACGACAGGCTGGGCAGTACGTC. As protein: CASSQGRQAGQYV.

There are many counts of this clonotype. This chain links TRBV18 with TRBJ2-1; 10 positions agree with TRBD2. Germline V lookup: CDR1 KGHSH, CDR2 LQKENI. CDR3 size: 19 residues. Trimming at V came to 1 base and at J to 5 bases, leaving 14 bases not matched to a gene. The CDR3 DNA sequence: TGTGCCAGCTCACCACTTTCCGGTTGGCTAGCGGGGGACGACAATGAGCAGTTCTTC. Its translation: CASSPLSGWLAGDDNEQFF. The variable domain in full, completed from reference TRBV18 and TRBJ2-1, reads NAGVMQNPRHLVRRRGQEARLRCSPMKGHSHVYWYRQLPEEGLKFMVYLQKENIIDESGMPKERFSAEFPKEGPSILRIQQVVRGDSAAYFCASSPLSGWLAGDDNEQFFGPGTRLTVL.

The chain uses TRBV4-2 and TRBJ2-7; no definite D call. V was shortened by 0 bases and J by 7 bases, with 16 bases between the two germline ends. The germline gives CDR1 LGHNA, CDR2 YNFKEQ. The CDR3 sequence is 15 residues long. The CDR3 DNA reads as TGTGCCAGCAGCCAAGAGAAGGAGAGCGTAGGGGAGCAGTACTTC. This sequence encodes CASSQEKESVGEQYF.

This clonotype was detected ten times or more. The chain couples TRBV7-9 to TRBJ1-6; unclear D gene. Between the trimmed V and J ends, which lost 7 bases and 6 bases, there was a span of 19 bases. Looked up from germline, CDR1 is SEHNR and CDR2 is FQNEAQ (reference sequence). The CDR3 runs to 16 residues. CDR3 DNA: TGTGCCAGCAACCCGGGATTTGGAGAATCTAATTCACCCCTCCACTTT. Translated: CASNPGFGESNSPLHF. Using reference TRBV7-9 and TRBJ1-6 for the parts outside the CDR3, the full variable domain is DTGVSQNPRHKITKRGQNVTFRCDPISEHNRLYWYRQTLGQGPEFLTYFQNEAQLEKSRLLSDRFSAERPKGSFSTLEIQRTEQGDSAMYLCASNPGFGESNSPLHFGNGTRLTVT.

This clonotype was counted only a few times. This chain uses TRBV3-1 with TRBJ2-2, with D uncertain. Trimming pared 0 bases from V and 0 bases from J, leaving 5 bases between. The CDR3 spans 15 residues. Germline values: CDR1 LGHDT, CDR2 YNNKEL (reference sequence). The CDR3 sequence: CASSQDQSNTGELFF. The CDR3 DNA reads as TGTGCCAGCAGCCAAGATCAGTCGAACACCGGGGAGCTGTTTTTT.

At least ten counts were recorded for this clonotype. V gene TRBV7-6 combines with J gene TRBJ1-2, with 7 bases fitting TRBD1. V lost 10 bases, J lost 8 bases, and 16 bases stayed unmatched. The germline CDR1 and CDR2 sequences are SGHVS and FNYEAQ. This CDR3 comprises 14 residues. The CDR3 region is CAILGPGQPTGYTF. In DNA form, the CDR3 reads TGTGCCATATTAGGTCCGGGACAGCCGACCGGCTACACCTTC.

In this sample, this clonotype turned up a few times. V usage is TRBV7-2 and J usage is TRBJ2-5; 8 bases agree with TRBD2. Germline V CDR1 and CDR2: SGHTA, FQGNSA. The trim removed 3 bases at V and 6 bases at J, leaving 6 bases unmatched. The CDR3 length is 14 residues. CDR3: CASSLTSARQTQYF. In DNA, the CDR3 is TGTGCCAGCAGCTTGACTAGCGCCCGGCAGACCCAGTACTTC.

This chain uses TRBV20-1 with TRBJ2-3; 9 bases are a match to TRBD1. Losses at the gene ends were 8 bases for V and 4 bases for J; bases not matched to a gene: 13. The CDR3 covers 15 residues. Germline V gives CDR1 DFQATT, CDR2 SNEGSKA (reference sequence). The CDR3 nucleotides are TGCAGTCTGGTCCACGGGACAGGGCTTTCAGATACGCAGTATTTT. This codes for CSLVHGTGLSDTQYF.

In this sample, this clonotype turned up a few times. The chain uses TRBV6-6 and TRBJ2-3, with TRBD1 matching 7 bases. After removal of 7 bases from V and 1 base from J, the junction contained 5 bases not matched to a gene. This CDR3 has 14 residues. Germline CDR1 reads MNHNY; CDR2 reads SVGAGI (reference sequence). This chain's CDR3 is CASTGQGGTDTQYF. The CDR3 DNA reads as TGTGCCAGCACGGGGCAGGGGGGCACAGATACGCAGTATTTT.

This chain links TRBV4-3 with TRBJ1-3; 8 bases are shared with TRBD1. CDR1 is LGHNA, CDR2 YSLEER, per germline. V shed 1 base, J shed 4 bases, and the junction held 0 bases outside the gene matches. The length of the CDR3 is 14 residues. The CDR3 loop is CASSQGQGGNTIYF. CDR3 sequence (DNA): TGCGCCAGCAGCCAAGGACAGGGGGGAAACACCATATATTTT.

The chain links TRBV7-2 to TRBJ2-7; 7 nucleotides agree with TRBD1. The J segment lost 0 bases and the V segment lost 3 bases, leaving 2 bases of the junction unmatched. This CDR3 comprises 14 residues. From germline, CDR1 is SGHTA and CDR2 FQGNSA. The CDR3 loop is CASSLTGTSYEQYF. In DNA, the CDR3 is TGTGCCAGCAGCTTGACAGGGACCTCCTACGAGCAGTACTTC.

This chain joins TRBV6-2 or TRBV6-3 and TRBJ2-1; 10 bases line up with TRBD1. V dropped 2 bases and J dropped 8; count of bases not matched to a gene: 9. Germline CDR1 is MNHEY and CDR2 is SVGEGT. CDR3 length: 16 residues. The CDR3 nucleotides read TGTGCCAGCAGTTACGGCGGGACAGGGGTTTTTCATGAGCAGTTCTTC. Translated, it gives CASSYGGTGVFHEQFF.

This clonotype came up many times. This chain joins TRBV7-2 and TRBJ2-1; 12 bases agree with TRBD2. J was trimmed by 9 bases and V by 3 bases; bases with no gene match: 9. This CDR3 contains 16 residues. Per the germline V gene, CDR1 is SGHTA and CDR2 is FQGNSA. CDR3 coding DNA: TGTGCCAGCAGCTTTGGCCTAGCGGGGGGGCATGGTGAGCAGTTCTTC. It yields the protein CASSFGLAGGHGEQFF.

A few counts support this clonotype. The genes are TRBV10-3 and TRBJ1-1; 7 bases fit TRBD1. J was trimmed by 2 bases and V by 6 bases; bases with no gene match: 6. CDR1 ENHRY and CDR2 SYGVKD come from the germline V gene. There are 14 residues in the CDR3. CDR3 sequence (DNA): TGTGCCATCAGCGAGGGACAGAGCAACACTGAAGCTTTCTTT. This sequence encodes CAISEGQSNTEAFF.

The J gene is TRBJ1-2, the V gene TRBV10-3; D gene uncertain. CDR1 and CDR2 from the germline V gene are ENHRY and SYGVKD. V was cut by 3 bases and J by 2 bases, with 7 bases left in between. The CDR3 is 13 amino acids. In nucleotides, the CDR3 is TGTGCCATCAGTGAAAAAGGCAACTATGGCTACACCTTC. Translating gives CAISEKGNYGYTF.

This clonotype was found a few times. V gene TRBV18 combines with J gene TRBJ1-1, with D hard to call. Germline CDR1 KGHSH, CDR2 LQKENI. The length of the CDR3 is 14 residues. The germline V and J ends were trimmed by 1 base and 1 base, with 7 bases remaining between them. CDR3 loop: CASSPRQSNTEAFF. The CDR3 DNA follows: TGTGCCAGCTCACCACGACAATCGAACACTGAAGCTTTCTTT.

This clonotype showed up just a few times. This chain joins TRBV2 and TRBJ1-6; unclear D gene. Germline CDR1 reads SNHLY; CDR2 reads FYNNEI. The germline V and J ends were trimmed by 0 bases and 13 bases, with 13 bases remaining between them. The CDR3 extends over 14 amino acids. The CDR3 here is CASSEALRGAPLHF. The DNA for the CDR3 is TGTGCCAGCAGTGAAGCGCTTCGGGGAGCTCCCCTCCACTTT.

The chain is built from TRBV4-1 and TRBJ2-1; D is possibly TRBD1 (7 bases). Trimming shortened V by 4 bases and J by 6 bases, and 13 bases separated the two germline ends. The CDR3 loop spans 14 amino acids. The V gene's germline CDR1 is MGHRA and CDR2 YSYEKL. CDR3 DNA: TGCGCCAGCAGCCGGGCGGGACAGTTCAATGAGCAGTTCTTC. Amino acids: CASSRAGQFNEQFF.